The 25 T cell receptor beta chains below were found in one sample sequenced in a study of control samples from healthy donors and cancer patients. The table came from immunoSEQ multiplex PCR; TCRdb's copy has only in-frame clones and leaves some out. The sample carries around 50,000 clones, approximately 89% recorded once. Sequenced: PBMCs. The receptors originated from a man aged 35-49 years with colorectal cancer.

V and J are TRBV18 and TRBJ2-4, with no clear D. The CDR3 loop spans 14 amino acids. Germline lookup yields CDR1 KGHSH and CDR2 LQKENI. V shed 0 bases and J shed 6 bases, with 9 bases lying between them. In nucleotides, the CDR3 is TGTGCCAGCTCACCACCGTCCAGTCTAAACATTCAGTACTTC. Protein sequence: CASSPPSSLNIQYF.

The chain has TRBV28 and TRBJ1-4; 8 bases agree with TRBD1. With V trimmed by 10 bases and J by 4 bases, 5 bases remained unmatched. CDR3 size: 13 residues. Germline lookup yields CDR1 MDHEN and CDR2 SYDVKM. This CDR3 is CATRTGFNEKLFF. The CDR3 nucleotides are TGTGCCACGAGGACAGGGTTTAATGAAAAACTGTTTTTT.

This sequence joins TRBV5-1 and TRBJ2-5; no definite D call. From germline, CDR1 is SGHRS and CDR2 YFSETQ. With 0 bases removed from V and 2 bases from J, the gap between germline ends came to 8 bases. This CDR3 region has 14 residues. CDR3 sequence: CASSLGRIQETQYF. The DNA for the CDR3 is TGCGCCAGCAGCTTGGGCCGGATTCAAGAGACCCAGTACTTC.

The rearrangement uses TRBV6-6 and TRBJ1-2, with 7 bases matching TRBD1. The CDR3 consists of 16 residues. V shed 5 bases and J 4 bases; nucleotides not matched to a gene: 13. Germline loops: CDR1 MNHNY, CDR2 SVGAGI (reference sequence). CDR3 nucleotides: TGTGCCAGCAGTCCCACCTCGCAGGGGGGCGCCTATGGCTACACCTTC. It codes for CASSPTSQGGAYGYTF.

This rearrangement joins TRBV27 to TRBJ1-5; D is uncertain. V lost 3 bases and J 5 bases, leaving 8 bases between the germline ends. Germline loops: CDR1 MNHEY, CDR2 SMNVEV (reference sequence). This CDR3 has 13 residues. The CDR3, as DNA: TGTGCCAGCAGTTTTTCCTATTATCAGCCCCAGCATTTT. It translates to CASSFSYYQPQHF.

The chain has TRBV27 and TRBJ1-2; a possible D gene is TRBD1 (5 bases). The germline CDR1 and CDR2 sequences are MNHEY and SMNVEV (reference sequence). The V end was cut by 0 bases, the J end by 0 bases, with 5 bases between. This CDR3 is 14 amino acids long. Written as DNA, the CDR3 is TGTGCCAGCAGTTTATCGGGACCTAACTATGGCTACACCTTC. Translated: CASSLSGPNYGYTF.

V is TRBV27 and J is TRBJ2-5; D ambiguous. Germline V CDR1 and CDR2: MNHEY, SMNVEV (reference sequence). The CDR3 is made up of 13 amino acids. Trimming took off 3 bases at V and 4 bases at J, with 9 bases between the two ends. The CDR3 reads CASSLAQGETQYF. In DNA form, the CDR3 reads TGTGCCAGCAGTTTGGCCCAAGGAGAGACCCAGTACTTC.

V gene TRBV11-2 combines with J gene TRBJ1-2; TRBD1 aligns across 11 bases. There are 13 residues in the CDR3. Germline V gives CDR1 SGHAT, CDR2 FQNNGV. J gave up 6 bases and V 5 bases, and 2 bases lay outside the gene matches. The chain's CDR3 is CASSRTGGNGYTF. Here the CDR3 DNA reads TGTGCCAGCAGCCGGACAGGGGGCAATGGCTACACCTTC.

The chain uses TRBV5-6 and TRBJ1-1; D may be TRBD1 (5 bases). V lost 1 base, J lost 5 bases, and 15 bases lay in between. Germline V gene sequence: CDR1 SGHDT, CDR2 YYEEEE. CDR3 size: 15 residues. The CDR3 is CASSLIGRERTEAFF. The DNA of the CDR3 is TGTGCCAGCAGCTTGATCGGCAGGGAAAGAACTGAAGCTTTCTTT.

The rearrangement uses TRBV29-1 and TRBJ1-1; TRBD1 is a possible D gene (6 bases). Between the trimmed V and J ends, which lost 6 bases and 3 bases, there was a span of 23 bases. CDR1 and CDR2 (germline): SQVTM, ANQGSEA. The CDR3 totals 16 residues. CDR3 bases: TGCAGCGTCCCAATGCGGGACACCCCTCGGCACACTGAAGCTTTCTTT. This translates into CSVPMRDTPRHTEAFF.

The rearrangement joins TRBV12-3 or TRBV12-4 to TRBJ2-7, with D hard to call. V was clipped by 3 bases and J by 3 bases, with 9 bases between them. The CDR3 extends over 13 amino acids. The CDR3 sequence: CASSFDNYYEQYF. As DNA, the CDR3 is TGTGCCAGCAGTTTTGACAACTACTACGAGCAGTACTTC.

This chain joins TRBV2 and TRBJ1-6; weak D call: TRBD1 (6 bases). Trimming shortened V by 7 bases and J by 7 bases, and 17 bases separated the two germline ends. There are 15 residues in the CDR3. Germline V gives CDR1 SNHLY, CDR2 FYNNEI. DNA for the CDR3: TGTGCCAGCACCAATAGGGGGACTCGGAATTCACCCCTCCACTTT. This codes for CASTNRGTRNSPLHF.

The V gene is TRBV27, the J gene TRBJ1-2; D is undetermined. V was cut by 6 bases and J by 2 bases, with 10 bases left in between. The CDR3 loop spans 13 amino acids. Germline V CDR1 and CDR2: MNHEY, SMNVEV (reference sequence). The CDR3 is CASSLRENYGYTF. For the CDR3, the DNA is TGTGCCAGCAGCCTCAGAGAAAACTATGGCTACACCTTC.

The rearrangement joins TRBV7-8 to TRBJ1-2; D is uncertain. Trimming removed 5 bases from V and 2 bases from J, with 12 bases in between. Germline CDR1 reads SGHVS; CDR2 reads FQNEAQ. There are 14 residues in the CDR3. The CDR3 nucleotides read TGTGCCAGCAGCCCCCGGGCCGCCAACTATGGCTACACCTTC. It encodes CASSPRAANYGYTF.

The rearrangement uses TRBV3-1 (or the pseudogene TRBV3-2) and TRBJ2-3, with 7 bases matching TRBD2. Germline V gene lookup returns CDR1 LGHDT and CDR2 YNNKEL (reference sequence). CDR3 length: 17 residues. V was pared by 0 bases and J by 0 bases, with 6 bases of the junction left unmatched. This CDR3 is CASSQDPGGGSTDTQYF. DNA for the CDR3: TGTGCCAGCAGCCAAGACCCGGGCGGGGGAAGCACAGATACGCAGTATTTT.

The chain recombines TRBV14 with TRBJ2-7; a weak D match, TRBD2 (5 bases). This CDR3 spans 15 amino acids. The germline V gene encodes CDR1 SGHDN and CDR2 FVKESK. Trimming stripped 2 bases from V and 0 bases from J, with 11 bases between. This CDR3 reads CASSQSSSFSYEQYF. The CDR3 DNA sequence: TGTGCCAGCAGCCAAAGTTCTAGCTTCTCCTACGAGCAGTACTTC.

CDR3 sequence (DNA): TGTGCCTGGAGTGTAACCGGTAAGGGAAATCAGCCCCAGCATTTT. Translation: CAWSVTGKGNQPQHF. The J gene is TRBJ1-5, the V gene TRBV30; D gene ambiguous. The CDR3 is 15 amino acids. Trimming shortened V by 0 bases and J by 4 bases, and 13 bases separated the two germline ends. CDR1 GTSNPN and CDR2 SVGIG come from the germline V gene (reference sequence).

The V call is TRBV27, the J call TRBJ2-2; 9 bases are a match to TRBD1. The CDR3 is 16 amino acids. Germline trimming cut 6 bases from V and 4 bases from J; bases unmatched to any gene: 9. Germline CDR1 MNHEY, CDR2 SMNVEV (reference sequence). The CDR3 is CASRTGGVLITGELFF. CDR3 bases: TGTGCCAGCAGGACAGGGGGGGTATTGATCACCGGGGAGCTGTTTTTT.

The rearrangement joins TRBV27 to TRBJ2-7; 7 bases align to TRBD1. Trimming cost V 4 bases and J 4 bases; bases outside gene matches: 13. The CDR3 totals 16 residues. CDR1 and CDR2 (germline): MNHEY, SMNVEV (reference sequence). The CDR3 loop is CASSSLGTATGYEQYF. CDR3 nucleotide sequence: TGTGCCAGCAGTTCCCTCGGGACAGCGACCGGATACGAGCAGTACTTC.

V usage is TRBV5-1 and J usage is TRBJ1-1, with D possibly matching TRBD1 (5 bases). V was pared by 0 bases and J by 5 bases, with 17 bases between. Germline V lookup: CDR1 SGHRS, CDR2 YFSETQ. The CDR3 runs 16 residues. The CDR3: CASSLGGSHGGTEAFF. In DNA, the CDR3 is TGCGCCAGCAGCTTGGGGGGCTCCCATGGGGGTACTGAAGCTTTCTTT.

V and J are TRBV11-2 and TRBJ2-3; 9 bases fit TRBD1. Trimming took 0 bases from V and 6 from J; bases not matched to a gene: 13. CDR3 length equals 18 residues. The germline gives CDR1 SGHAT, CDR2 FQNNGV. In nucleotides, the CDR3 is TGTGCCAGCAGCTTAGATTTGTTTGGGACAGGGAAAACCGATACGCAGTATTTT. Protein sequence: CASSLDLFGTGKTDTQYF.

CDR3 amino acids: CASSRLGVGSYNEQFF. CDR3 DNA sequence: TGTGCCAGCAGCAGATTAGGGGTGGGCTCCTACAATGAGCAGTTCTTC. The chain has TRBV5-6 and TRBJ2-1, with D possibly matching TRBD1 (5 bases). Germline V gene lookup returns CDR1 SGHDT and CDR2 YYEEEE. The CDR3 runs to 16 residues. Trimming removed 4 bases from V and 0 bases from J, with 14 bases in between. The full variable domain, with the rest looked up from reference TRBV5-6 and TRBJ2-1, is DAGVTQSPTHLIKTRGQQVTLRCSPKSGHDTVSWYQQALGQGPQFIFQYYEEEERQRGNFPDRFSGHQFPNYSSELNVNALLLGDSALYLCASSRLGVGSYNEQFFGPGTRLTVL.

This rearrangement joins TRBV11-3 to TRBJ1-4; D not certain. This CDR3 has 14 amino acids. Trimming left V 1 base short and J 4 bases short, with 7 bases between. Germline V CDR1 and CDR2: SGHNT, YENEEA. CDR3 nucleotides: TGTGCCAGCAGCTTAGGGGGTGGTAATGAAAAACTGTTTTTT. Amino acid sequence: CASSLGGGNEKLFF.

This clone showed up just once. The V and J genes are TRBV5-1 and TRBJ1-3, with unresolved D. The CDR3 is 15 residues long. The V gene lost 0 bases and the J gene lost 3 bases, with 10 bases spanning the gap. Germline values: CDR1 SGHRS, CDR2 YFSETQ. Here the CDR3 DNA reads TGCGCCAGCAGCTTGGGTGACGAACGTGGAAACACCATATATTTT. It is translated as CASSLGDERGNTIYF.

This chain uses TRBV6-6 with TRBJ1-6, with a weak D call TRBD1 (5 bases). CDR1 and CDR2 (germline): MNHNY, SVGAGI (reference sequence). Trimming removed 4 bases from V and 8 bases from J, with 15 bases in between. The CDR3 has 15 amino acids. The CDR3 here is CASSFREGADSPLHF. DNA of the CDR3: TGTGCCAGCAGTTTCAGGGAAGGGGCTGATTCACCCCTCCACTTT.